Listed here is a single T cell receptor beta chain. UMIs and a universal primer site were added when TCR cDNA was made by 5'RACE template switching. In TCRdb, the 5' RACE reads were re-called with MiXCR into one record per CDR3 protein. The table includes 150,000 or so distinct CDR3 sequences, about 6.9% detected once. This sample is part of a study of T cells after yellow fever vaccination. Background on the study: The authors prepared low-cell-number fractions using SMART-Seq v4 Ultra Low Input.

The CDR3 consists of 14 residues. Trimming pared 4 bases from V and 8 bases from J, leaving 15 bases between. The sequence came from a man younger than 45 who received the YFV17D yellow fever vaccine. The rearrangement uses TRBV23-1 and TRBJ2-1; D might be TRBD2 (5 bases). TRBV23-1 counts as an open reading frame of uncertain function. This specimen consisted of CD4+ T cells sorted from PBMCs, obtained 10 days after the yellow fever booster vaccination. CDR3 residues: CASSLMTVEDEQFF. The CDR3 nucleotides are TGCGCCAGCAGTCTAATGACGGTGGAGGATGAGCAGTTCTTC.